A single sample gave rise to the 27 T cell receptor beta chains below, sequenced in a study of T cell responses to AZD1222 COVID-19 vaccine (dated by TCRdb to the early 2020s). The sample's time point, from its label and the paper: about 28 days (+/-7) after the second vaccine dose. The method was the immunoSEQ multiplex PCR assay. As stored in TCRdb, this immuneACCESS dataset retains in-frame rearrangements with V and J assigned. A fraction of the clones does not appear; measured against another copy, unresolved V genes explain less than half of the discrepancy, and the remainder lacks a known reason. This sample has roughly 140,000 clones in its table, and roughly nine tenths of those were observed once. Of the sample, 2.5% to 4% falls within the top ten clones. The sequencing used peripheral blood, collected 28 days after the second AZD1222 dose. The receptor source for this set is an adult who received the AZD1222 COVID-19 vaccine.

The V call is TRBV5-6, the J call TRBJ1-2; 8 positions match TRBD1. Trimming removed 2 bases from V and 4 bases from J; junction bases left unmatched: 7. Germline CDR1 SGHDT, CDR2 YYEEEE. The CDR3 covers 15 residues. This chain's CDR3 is CASSLGAGGGYGYTF. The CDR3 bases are TGTGCCAGCAGCTTAGGGGCAGGGGGCGGCTATGGCTACACCTTC.

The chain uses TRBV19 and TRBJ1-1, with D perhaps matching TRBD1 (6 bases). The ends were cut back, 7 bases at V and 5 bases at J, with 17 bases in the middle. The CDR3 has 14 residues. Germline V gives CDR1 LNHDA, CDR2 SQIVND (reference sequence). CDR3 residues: CASTVDRKRTEAFF. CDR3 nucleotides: TGTGCCAGTACCGTTGACAGGAAACGGACTGAAGCTTTCTTT.

The CDR3 here is CASSYGRAYEQYF. The CDR3, as DNA: TGTGCCAGCAGTTACGGCAGGGCCTACGAGCAGTACTTC. This chain links TRBV6-5 with TRBJ2-7; perhaps TRBD1 as D (5 bases). With 2 bases removed from V and 2 bases from J, the gap between germline ends came to 7 bases. The germline V gene has CDR1 MNHEY and CDR2 SVGAGI. This CDR3 comprises 13 residues.

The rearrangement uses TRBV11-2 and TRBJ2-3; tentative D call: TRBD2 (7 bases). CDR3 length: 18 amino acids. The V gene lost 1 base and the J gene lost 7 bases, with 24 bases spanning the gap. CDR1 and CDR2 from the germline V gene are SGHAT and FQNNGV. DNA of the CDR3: TGTGCCAGCAGCTTAGGGCGACTAGCCCGTCGGGGGCCCTATACGCAGTATTTT. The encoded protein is CASSLGRLARRGPYTQYF.

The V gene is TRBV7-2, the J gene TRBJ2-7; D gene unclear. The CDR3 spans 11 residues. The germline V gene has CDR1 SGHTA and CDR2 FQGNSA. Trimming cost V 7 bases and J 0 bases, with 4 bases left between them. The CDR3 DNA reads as TGTGCCAGCATGGCCTCCTACGAGCAGTACTTC. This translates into CASMASYEQYF. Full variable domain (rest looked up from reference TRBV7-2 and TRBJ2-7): GAGVSQSPSNKVTEKGKDVELRCDPISGHTALYWYRQSLGQGLEFLIYFQGNSAPDKSGLPSDRFSAERTGGSVSTLTIQRTQQEDSAVYLCASMASYEQYFGPGTRLTVT.

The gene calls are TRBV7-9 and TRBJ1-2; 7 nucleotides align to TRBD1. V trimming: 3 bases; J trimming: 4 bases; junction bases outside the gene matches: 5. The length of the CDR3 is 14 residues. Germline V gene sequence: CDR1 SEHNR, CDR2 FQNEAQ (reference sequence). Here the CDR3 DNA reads TGTGCCAGCAGCTTCCCGGGACAGACCTATGGCTACACCTTC. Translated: CASSFPGQTYGYTF.

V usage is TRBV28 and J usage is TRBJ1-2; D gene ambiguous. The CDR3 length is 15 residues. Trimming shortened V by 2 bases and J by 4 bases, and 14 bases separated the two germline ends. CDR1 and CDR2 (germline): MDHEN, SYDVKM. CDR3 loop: CASSLPSGQFYGYTF. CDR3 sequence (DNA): TGTGCCAGCAGTTTACCCTCCGGCCAGTTCTATGGCTACACCTTC.

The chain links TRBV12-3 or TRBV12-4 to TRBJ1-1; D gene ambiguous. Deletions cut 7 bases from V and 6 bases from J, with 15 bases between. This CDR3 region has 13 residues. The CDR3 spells CASINFVGSEAFF. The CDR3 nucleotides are TGTGCCAGCATCAATTTTGTGGGATCTGAAGCTTTCTTT.

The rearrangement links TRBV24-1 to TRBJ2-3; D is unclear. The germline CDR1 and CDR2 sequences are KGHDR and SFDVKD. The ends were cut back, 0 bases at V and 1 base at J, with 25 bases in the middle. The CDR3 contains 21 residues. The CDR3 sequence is CATSDLPAGPDHFPRTDTQYF. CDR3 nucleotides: TGTGCCACCAGTGATTTGCCGGCAGGCCCCGACCACTTTCCTCGCACAGATACGCAGTATTTT.

CDR3 sequence: CASSEDPAGYNEQFF. CDR3 nucleotide sequence: TGTGCCAGCAGTGAAGATCCAGCAGGTTACAATGAGCAGTTCTTC. The rearrangement links TRBV6-1 to TRBJ2-1; D not resolved. V lost 1 base, J lost 4 bases, and 11 bases lay in between. Germline V gives CDR1 MNHNS, CDR2 SASEGT. The CDR3 spans 15 residues.

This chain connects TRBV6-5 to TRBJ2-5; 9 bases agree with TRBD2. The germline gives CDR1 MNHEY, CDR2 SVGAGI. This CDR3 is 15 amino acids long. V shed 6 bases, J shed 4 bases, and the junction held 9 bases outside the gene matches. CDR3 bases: TGTGCCAGCAGACCGGGACTAGCCGGTCGAGAGACCCAGTACTTC. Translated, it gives CASRPGLAGRETQYF.

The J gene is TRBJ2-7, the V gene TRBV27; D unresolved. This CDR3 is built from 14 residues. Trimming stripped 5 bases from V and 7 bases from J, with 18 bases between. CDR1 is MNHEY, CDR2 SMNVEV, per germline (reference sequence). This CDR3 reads CASSPPGPSREQYF. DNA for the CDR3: TGTGCCAGCAGTCCTCCAGGACCCTCGCGGGAGCAGTACTTC.

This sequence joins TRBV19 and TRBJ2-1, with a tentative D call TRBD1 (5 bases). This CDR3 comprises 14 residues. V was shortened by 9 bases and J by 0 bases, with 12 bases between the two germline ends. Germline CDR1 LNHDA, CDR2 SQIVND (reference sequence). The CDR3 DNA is TGTGCCAGCAGGGATGAGAGCTCCTACAATGAGCAGTTCTTC. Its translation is CASRDESSYNEQFF.

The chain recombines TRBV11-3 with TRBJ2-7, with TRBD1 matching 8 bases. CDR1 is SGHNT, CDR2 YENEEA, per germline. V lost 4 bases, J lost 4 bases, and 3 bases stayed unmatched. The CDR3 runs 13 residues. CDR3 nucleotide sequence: TGTGCCAGCAGCTCGGACAGGGATTACGAGCAGTACTTC. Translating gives CASSSDRDYEQYF.

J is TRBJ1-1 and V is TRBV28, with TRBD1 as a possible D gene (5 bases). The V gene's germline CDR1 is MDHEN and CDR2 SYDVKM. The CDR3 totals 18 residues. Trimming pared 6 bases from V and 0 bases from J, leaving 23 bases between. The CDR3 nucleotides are TGTGCCAGCAGGGAGAGAACCCTGGTCGACAGCATGAACACTGAAGCTTTCTTT. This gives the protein CASRERTLVDSMNTEAFF.

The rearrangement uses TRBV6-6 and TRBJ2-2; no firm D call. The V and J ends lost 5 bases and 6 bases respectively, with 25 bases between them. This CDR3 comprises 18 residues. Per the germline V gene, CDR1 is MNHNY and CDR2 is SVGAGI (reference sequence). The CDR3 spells CASSRTALHWGRSGELFF. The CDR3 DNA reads TGTGCCAGCAGTCGTACAGCCCTTCACTGGGGAAGGTCCGGGGAGCTGTTTTTT.

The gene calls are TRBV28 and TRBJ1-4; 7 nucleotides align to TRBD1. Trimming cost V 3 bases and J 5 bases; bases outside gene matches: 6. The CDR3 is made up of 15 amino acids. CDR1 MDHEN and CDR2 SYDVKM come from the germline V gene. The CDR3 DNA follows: TGTGCCAGCAGTTTTGTCGGACAGGAGAATGAAAAACTGTTTTTT. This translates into CASSFVGQENEKLFF.

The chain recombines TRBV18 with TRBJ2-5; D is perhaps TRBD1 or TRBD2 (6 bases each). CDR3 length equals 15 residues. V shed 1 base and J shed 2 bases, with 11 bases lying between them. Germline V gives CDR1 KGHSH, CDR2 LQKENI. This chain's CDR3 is CASSPQGGRQETQYF. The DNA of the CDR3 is TGTGCCAGCTCACCACAGGGGGGTAGGCAAGAGACCCAGTACTTC.

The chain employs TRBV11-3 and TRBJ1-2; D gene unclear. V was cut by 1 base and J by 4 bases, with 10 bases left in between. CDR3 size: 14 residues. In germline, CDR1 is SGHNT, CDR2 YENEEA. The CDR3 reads CASSLGQNFYGYTF. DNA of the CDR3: TGTGCCAGCAGCTTAGGGCAAAACTTCTATGGCTACACCTTC.

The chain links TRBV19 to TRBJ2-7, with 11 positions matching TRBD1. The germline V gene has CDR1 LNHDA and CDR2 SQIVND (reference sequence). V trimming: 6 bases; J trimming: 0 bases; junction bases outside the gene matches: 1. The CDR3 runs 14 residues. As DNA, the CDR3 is TGTGCCAGTAGCGGGACAGGGGGCTCCTACGAGCAGTACTTC. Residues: CASSGTGGSYEQYF.

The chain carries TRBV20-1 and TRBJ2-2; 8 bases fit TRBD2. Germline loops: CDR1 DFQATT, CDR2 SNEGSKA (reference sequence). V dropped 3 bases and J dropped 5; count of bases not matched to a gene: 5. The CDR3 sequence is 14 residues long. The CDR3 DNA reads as TGCAGTGCTAGTCGACGGGAGGGGACCGGGGAGCTGTTTTTT. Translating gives CSASRREGTGELFF.

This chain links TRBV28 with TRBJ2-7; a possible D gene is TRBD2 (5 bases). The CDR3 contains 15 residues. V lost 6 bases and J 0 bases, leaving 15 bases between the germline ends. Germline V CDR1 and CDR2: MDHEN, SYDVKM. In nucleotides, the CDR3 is TGTGCCAGCAGGACCCCCGGGGTTTCCTCCTACGAGCAGTACTTC. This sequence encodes CASRTPGVSSYEQYF.

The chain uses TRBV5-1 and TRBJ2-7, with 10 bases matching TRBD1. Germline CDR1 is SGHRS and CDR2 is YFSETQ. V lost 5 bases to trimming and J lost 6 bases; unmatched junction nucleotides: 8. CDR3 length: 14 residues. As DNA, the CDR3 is TGCGCCAGCAGTTATGGACAGGGGGAAGTCGAGCAGTACTTC. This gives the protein CASSYGQGEVEQYF.

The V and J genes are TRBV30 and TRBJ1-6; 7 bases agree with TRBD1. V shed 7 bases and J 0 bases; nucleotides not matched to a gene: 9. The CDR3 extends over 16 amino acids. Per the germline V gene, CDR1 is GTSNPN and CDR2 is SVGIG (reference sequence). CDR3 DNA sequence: TGTGCCTCCAGGGGACAGAGGAGCTCCTATAATTCACCCCTCCACTTT. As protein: CASRGQRSSYNSPLHF.

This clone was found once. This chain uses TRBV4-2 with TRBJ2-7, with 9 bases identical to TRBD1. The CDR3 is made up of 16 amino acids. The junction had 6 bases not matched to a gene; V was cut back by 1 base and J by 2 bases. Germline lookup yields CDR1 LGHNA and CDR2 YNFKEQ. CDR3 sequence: CASSQAGGQGTYEQYF. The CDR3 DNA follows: TGTGCCAGCAGCCAAGCTGGTGGACAGGGGACCTACGAGCAGTACTTC.

The CDR3 spells CASGSGREVNTDTQYF. In DNA, the CDR3 is TGCGCCAGCGGTTCGGGAAGGGAGGTTAACACAGATACGCAGTATTTT. The V gene is TRBV5-1, the J gene TRBJ2-3, with D maybe TRBD2 (6 bases). This CDR3 is 16 amino acids long. Between the trimmed V and J ends, which lost 7 bases and 2 bases, there was a span of 20 bases. Germline assignment: CDR1 SGHRS and CDR2 YFSETQ.

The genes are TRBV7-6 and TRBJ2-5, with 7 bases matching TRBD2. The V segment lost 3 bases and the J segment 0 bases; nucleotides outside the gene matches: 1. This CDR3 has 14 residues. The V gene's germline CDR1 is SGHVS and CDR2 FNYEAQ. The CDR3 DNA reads TGTGCCAGCAGCTTCGGGACTAACCAAGAGACCCAGTACTTC. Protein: CASSFGTNQETQYF.